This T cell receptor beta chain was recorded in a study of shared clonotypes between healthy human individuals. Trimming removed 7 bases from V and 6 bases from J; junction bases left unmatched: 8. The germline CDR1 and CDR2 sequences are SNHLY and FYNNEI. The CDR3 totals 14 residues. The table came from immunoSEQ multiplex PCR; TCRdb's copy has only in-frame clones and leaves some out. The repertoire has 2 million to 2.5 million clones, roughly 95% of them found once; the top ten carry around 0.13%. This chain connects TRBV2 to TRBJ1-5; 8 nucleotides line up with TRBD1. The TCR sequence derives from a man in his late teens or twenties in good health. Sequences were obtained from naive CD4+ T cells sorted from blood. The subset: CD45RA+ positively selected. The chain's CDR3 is CASTVEQGVQPQHF. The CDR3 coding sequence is TGTGCCAGCACGGTTGAACAGGGGGTTCAGCCCCAGCATTTT. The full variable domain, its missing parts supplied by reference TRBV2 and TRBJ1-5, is EPEVTQTPSHQVTQMGQEVILRCVPISNHLYFYWYRQILGQKVEFLVSFYNNEISEKSEIFDDQFSVERPDGSNFTLKIRSTKLEDSAMYFCASTVEQGVQPQHFGDGTRLSIL.